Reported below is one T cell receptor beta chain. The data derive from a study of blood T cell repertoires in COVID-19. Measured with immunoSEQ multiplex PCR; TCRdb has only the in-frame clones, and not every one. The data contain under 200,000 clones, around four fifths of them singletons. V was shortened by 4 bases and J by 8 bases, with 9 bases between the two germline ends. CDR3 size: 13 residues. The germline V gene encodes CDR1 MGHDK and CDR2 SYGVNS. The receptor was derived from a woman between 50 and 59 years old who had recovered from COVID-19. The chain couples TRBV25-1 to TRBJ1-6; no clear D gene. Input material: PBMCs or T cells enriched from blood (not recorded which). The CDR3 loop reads CASSVNTYSPLHF. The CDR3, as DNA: TGTGCCAGCAGTGTAAACACCTATTCACCCCTCCACTTT.